The 21 T cell receptor beta chains in this list originate from one sample, sequenced in a study of T cell responses to AZD1222 COVID-19 vaccine. Sequencing was performed with immunoSEQ multiplex PCR; in TCRdb, only in-frame clones are kept and a portion is missing. The repertoire includes about 110,000 clones, less than 95% of them detected once, and about 3.1% sits in the top ten. The sample consisted of peripheral blood, taken 28 days after the second AZD1222 dose. The receptors come from an adult who received the AZD1222 COVID-19 vaccine.

This clone occurred a few times. The chain combines TRBV6-5 with TRBJ1-1, with D uncertain. Germline CDR1 reads MNHEY; CDR2 reads SVGAGI. The CDR3 extends over 13 amino acids. V was cut by 4 bases and J by 3 bases, with 9 bases left in between. The CDR3, as DNA: TGTGCCAGCAGTTTGTACGGACACACTGAAGCTTTCTTT. It encodes CASSLYGHTEAFF.

The rearrangement joins TRBV28 to TRBJ1-4; D is unresolved. The CDR3 covers 15 residues. Germline V gives CDR1 MDHEN, CDR2 SYDVKM. Trimming stripped 4 bases from V and 6 bases from J, with 15 bases between. CDR3 protein: CASSSRLEGDEKLFF. As DNA, the CDR3 is TGTGCCAGCAGTTCACGACTTGAAGGCGATGAAAAACTGTTTTTT.

The CDR3 loop reads CASSLEGGGNGAFF. Here the CDR3 DNA reads TGTGCCAGCAGCTTAGAAGGCGGGGGGAATGGAGCTTTCTTT. The chain employs TRBV13 and TRBJ1-1; D perhaps matches TRBD1 (5 bases). CDR1 and CDR2 from the germline V gene are PRHDT and FYEKMQ (reference sequence). Trimming took 1 base from V and 10 from J, leaving 16 bases between them. The CDR3 spans 14 residues.

The gene calls are TRBV5-1 and TRBJ1-2, with 7 bases identical to TRBD1. Germline CDR1 and CDR2: SGHRS and YFSETQ. V was pared by 4 bases and J by 2 bases, with 11 bases of the junction left unmatched. There are 16 residues in the CDR3. For the CDR3, the DNA is TGCGCCAGCAGCCCCGCACTCCCGGGACAGAACTATGGCTACACCTTC. Translating it yields CASSPALPGQNYGYTF.

The rearrangement joins TRBV27 to TRBJ1-1; D remains ambiguous. CDR3 length: 13 residues. Germline lookup yields CDR1 MNHEY and CDR2 SMNVEV (reference sequence). Trimming cost V 2 bases and J 1 base, with 5 bases left between them. CDR3 DNA: TGTGCCAGCAGTTTAGGCGCGAACACTGAAGCTTTCTTT. It encodes CASSLGANTEAFF.

V and J are TRBV7-2 and TRBJ1-6; D remains unclear. V lost 5 bases, J lost 3 bases, and 8 bases lay in between. The germline CDR1 and CDR2 sequences are SGHTA and FQGNSA. The CDR3 is 14 residues long. CDR3 DNA: TGTGCCAGCAGCGGGCTCTACTATAATTCACCCCTCCACTTT. It translates to CASSGLYYNSPLHF.

The chain uses TRBV2 and TRBJ2-2; D ambiguous. V gave up 7 bases and J gave up 8 bases, with 20 bases separating them. The germline gives CDR1 SNHLY, CDR2 FYNNEI. The CDR3 consists of 15 residues. The CDR3 here is CASKIAVGGKGELFF. For the CDR3, the DNA is TGTGCCAGCAAGATCGCGGTGGGTGGAAAGGGGGAGCTGTTTTTT.

The chain couples TRBV5-1 to TRBJ2-7; possible D gene TRBD2, 6 bases. CDR1 SGHRS and CDR2 YFSETQ come from the germline V gene. The V end lost 4 bases, the J end lost 0 bases, and 11 bases lay between the germline ends. This CDR3 has 14 amino acids. The CDR3 DNA follows: TGCGCCAGCAGCCCGGGAGATAGCTCCTACGAGCAGTACTTC. Its protein is CASSPGDSSYEQYF.

The J gene is TRBJ1-2, the V gene TRBV25-1, with TRBD1 as a possible D gene (6 bases). This CDR3 is built from 15 residues. Trimming removed 2 bases at V and 4 bases at J, with 14 bases between. The V gene's germline CDR1 is MGHDK and CDR2 SYGVNS. CDR3 DNA sequence: TGTGCCAGCAGTGAACCAGAAACAGGGTTCTATGGCTACACCTTC. Its protein is CASSEPETGFYGYTF.

This chain connects TRBV4-1 to TRBJ2-3; D unclear. The CDR3 is made up of 16 amino acids. Trimming shortened V by 4 bases and J by 1 base, and 15 bases separated the two germline ends. Germline values: CDR1 MGHRA, CDR2 YSYEKL. CDR3 nucleotide sequence: TGCGCCAGCAGCCCCCAAAGTTCAGTGGGCACAGATACGCAGTATTTT. Encoded protein: CASSPQSSVGTDTQYF.

This clone was observed a single time. J is TRBJ2-3 and V is TRBV5-4; possible D gene TRBD2, 5 bases. This CDR3 has 17 residues. Germline V gives CDR1 SGHNT, CDR2 YYREEE (reference sequence). V was clipped by 4 bases and J by 3 bases, with 21 bases between them. CDR3 loop: CASSPKESGRRTDTQYF. As DNA, the CDR3 is TGTGCCAGCAGCCCCAAAGAGAGCGGTAGGAGGACAGATACGCAGTATTTT.

The rearrangement uses TRBV4-1 and TRBJ1-5, with D hard to call. The germline V and J ends were trimmed by 0 bases and 10 bases, with 10 bases remaining between them. CDR3 size: 13 residues. The germline gives CDR1 MGHRA, CDR2 YSYEKL. The CDR3 sequence is CASSQERRRPQHF. Written as DNA, the CDR3 is TGCGCCAGCAGCCAAGAACGGAGGCGCCCCCAGCATTTT.

This chain connects TRBV4-1 to TRBJ2-3; D gene uncertain. This CDR3 region has 14 residues. Germline loops: CDR1 MGHRA, CDR2 YSYEKL. V lost 1 base and J lost 0, with 5 bases in between. CDR3 region: CASSQARSTDTQYF. As DNA, the CDR3 is TGCGCCAGCAGCCAAGCCAGGAGCACAGATACGCAGTATTTT.

V gene TRBV3-1 (or the pseudogene TRBV3-2) combines with J gene TRBJ2-3; a weak D match, TRBD2 (6 bases). The CDR3 runs to 20 residues. The V end was cut by 3 bases, the J end by 3 bases, with 28 bases between. Germline V gives CDR1 LGHDT, CDR2 YNNKEL (reference sequence). CDR3 region: CASSQLGLASKRGVTDTQYF. CDR3 DNA: TGTGCCAGCAGCCAGTTAGGGCTAGCGTCCAAAAGGGGTGTGACAGATACGCAGTATTTT.

V gene TRBV5-1 combines with J gene TRBJ2-5; D possibly corresponds to TRBD2 (5 bases). The CDR3 spans 12 residues. Germline V gene data show CDR1 as SGHRS and CDR2 as YFSETQ. V lost 4 bases and J 2 bases, leaving 6 bases between the germline ends. CDR3 amino acids: CASSPGQETQYF. The CDR3 DNA sequence: TGCGCCAGCAGCCCGGGACAAGAGACCCAGTACTTC. Using reference TRBV5-1 and TRBJ2-5 for the parts outside the CDR3, the full variable domain is KAGVTQTPRYLIKTRGQQVTLSCSPISGHRSVSWYQQTPGQGLQFLFEYFSETQRNKGNFPGRFSGRQFSNSRSEMNVSTLELGDSALYLCASSPGQETQYFGPGTRLLVL.

The chain employs TRBV24-1 and TRBJ2-1; 11 bases match TRBD2. With V trimmed by 10 bases and J by 3 bases, 1 base remained unmatched. CDR3 length: 13 residues. Germline CDR1 is KGHDR and CDR2 is SFDVKD. The CDR3 region has the DNA TGTGCCACGGGGACTAGCGGCTACAATGAGCAGTTCTTC. Residues: CATGTSGYNEQFF.

The chain recombines TRBV29-1 with TRBJ1-1; no clear D. Germline loops: CDR1 SQVTM, CDR2 ANQGSEA. This CDR3 spans 13 amino acids. V was clipped by 1 base and J by 2 bases, with 8 bases between them. This chain's CDR3 is CSVEAPENTEAFF. In DNA, the CDR3 is TGCAGCGTTGAAGCCCCCGAAAACACTGAAGCTTTCTTT.

V and J are TRBV5-1 and TRBJ2-5, with 9 bases fitting TRBD2. CDR1 SGHRS and CDR2 YFSETQ come from the germline V gene. Trimming at V came to 0 bases and at J to 1 base, leaving 7 bases not matched to a gene. The CDR3 totals 17 residues. CDR3 nucleotides: TGCGCCAGCAGCTTGGCCGGGGCTAGCGGGGCCCAAGAGACCCAGTACTTC. It codes for CASSLAGASGAQETQYF.

The rearrangement uses TRBV11-2 and TRBJ2-3; no firm D call. CDR1 is SGHAT, CDR2 FQNNGV, per germline. Between the trimmed V and J ends, which lost 2 bases and 0 bases, there was a span of 12 bases. CDR3 size: 16 residues. The CDR3 reads CASSLPPSPSTDTQYF. The CDR3 DNA reads TGTGCCAGCAGCTTACCCCCGAGCCCTAGCACAGATACGCAGTATTTT. Full variable domain (remainder filled in from reference TRBV11-2 and TRBJ2-3): EAGVAQSPRYKIIEKRQSVAFWCNPISGHATLYWYQQILGQGPKLLIQFQNNGVVDDSQLPKDRFSAERLKGVDSTLKIQPAKLEDSAVYLCASSLPPSPSTDTQYFGPGTRLTVL.

The genes are TRBV28 and TRBJ1-2; 7 bases line up with TRBD1. Germline CDR1 is MDHEN and CDR2 is SYDVKM. This CDR3 comprises 13 residues. V lost 6 bases and J lost 7; bases outside the gene matches: 8. The CDR3 spells CASRLTGKGGYTF. For the CDR3, the DNA is TGTGCCAGCAGATTGACAGGGAAGGGTGGCTACACCTTC.

This chain links TRBV3-1 (or the pseudogene TRBV3-2) with TRBJ2-7; D gene ambiguous. Germline CDR1 is LGHDT and CDR2 is YNNKEL (reference sequence). The V end was cut by 2 bases, the J end by 0 bases, with 8 bases between. CDR3 length equals 14 residues. The CDR3 region is CASSQTFSSYEQYF. The CDR3 DNA reads TGTGCCAGCAGCCAAACGTTCAGCTCCTACGAGCAGTACTTC.